This T cell receptor (beta chain) was observed in a study of CD8 T cells in Susac syndrome. Random-hexamer reverse transcription was applied to about 0.45 to 1 ug RNA. TCRdb re-analysed the immunoSEQ multiplex PCR reads in MiXCR, keeping a single row per CDR3 protein. The table shows 200,000 or so distinct CDR3 sequences, with about 96% occurring only once. There are 14 residues in the CDR3. The germline V and J ends were trimmed by 6 bases and 5 bases, with 17 bases remaining between them. CD8+ and CD4+ T cells were negatively isolated; TEMRA cells were FACS-enriched. The chain couples TRBV12-3 or TRBV12-4 to TRBJ2-7; D is perhaps TRBD1 (7 bases). Sequences were obtained from CD4+ T cells from PBMCs. This receptor was obtained from a human donor with multiple sclerosis. Here the CDR3 reads CASRRGQEGNEQYF. The CDR3 bases are TGTGCCAGCAGAAGAGGACAGGAGGGAAACGAGCAGTACTTC.